These 20 T cell receptor beta chains originate from one sample sequenced in a study of cytomegalovirus exposure and HLA in healthy donors. Researchers ran the PCR with 60 Vbeta and 13 Jbeta primers. Some clones are missing from TCRdb's copy, which holds only in-frame ones; the method was immunoSEQ multiplex PCR. The sample lists about 160,000 clones; just under 80% were seen once. The source material was PBMCs. These TCRs come from a man aged 25-45 years in good health and CMV-seronegative.

This rearrangement joins TRBV28 to TRBJ2-7; weak D call: TRBD1 (5 bases). CDR1 is MDHEN, CDR2 SYDVKM, per germline. CDR3 length: 16 amino acids. V was pared by 4 bases and J by 4 bases, with 20 bases between. The CDR3 loop reads CASSSLGRQSPYEQYF. CDR3 nucleotide sequence: TGTGCCAGCAGTTCCCTCGGTCGACAGTCCCCGTACGAGCAGTACTTC.

The rearrangement uses TRBV2 and TRBJ2-5; tentatively, D is TRBD1 (6 bases). The CDR3 has 12 residues. CDR1 is SNHLY and CDR2 is FYNNEI in the germline V gene. Trimming removed 11 bases at V and 0 bases at J, with 10 bases between. The CDR3 nucleotides read TGTGCCGGCCGGACAGACCAAGAGACCCAGTACTTC. The encoded protein is CAGRTDQETQYF.

The chain has TRBV30 and TRBJ1-5; D gene ambiguous. CDR1 is GTSNPN and CDR2 is SVGIG in the germline V gene (reference sequence). This CDR3 is built from 14 residues. V was clipped by 0 bases and J by 7 bases, with 13 bases between them. CDR3: CAWSVGRVGQPQHF. CDR3 bases: TGTGCCTGGAGTGTAGGGAGGGTTGGGCAGCCCCAGCATTTT.

The chain combines TRBV11-2 with TRBJ1-5; D unresolved. Trimming left V 1 base short and J 4 bases short, with 8 bases between. CDR1 and CDR2 from the germline V gene are SGHAT and FQNNGV. The CDR3 is made up of 14 amino acids. CDR3 bases: TGTGCCAGCAGCTTAGTGGGCAGTAATCAGCCCCAGCATTTT. This encodes CASSLVGSNQPQHF.

V and J are TRBV2 and TRBJ2-7, with D tentatively TRBD1 (5 bases). The length of the CDR3 is 12 residues. Germline loops: CDR1 SNHLY, CDR2 FYNNEI. V dropped 6 bases and J dropped 6 bases, with 12 bases sitting between them. The CDR3 DNA reads TGTGCCAGCAGGGTCTCAGGGTTCGAGCAGTACTTC. It codes for CASRVSGFEQYF.

The V and J genes are TRBV30 and TRBJ2-7, with TRBD1 as a possible D gene (5 bases). The V end was cut by 8 bases, the J end by 5 bases, with 16 bases between. Germline loops: CDR1 GTSNPN, CDR2 SVGIG (reference sequence). The length of the CDR3 is 12 residues. The CDR3 sequence is CAGEQGLHEQYF. The DNA of the CDR3 is TGTGCCGGTGAGCAGGGCCTCCACGAGCAGTACTTC.

This chain links TRBV10-3 with TRBJ2-7, with TRBD2 matching over 9 bases. The V gene's germline CDR1 is ENHRY and CDR2 SYGVKD. This CDR3 comprises 14 residues. J lost 0 bases, V lost 7 bases, and 4 bases had no gene match. CDR3 sequence reads: CAITQTSGSYEQYF. The CDR3 coding sequence is TGTGCCATCACCCAGACTAGCGGCTCCTACGAGCAGTACTTC.

This sequence joins TRBV4-3 and TRBJ2-7, with 7 nucleotides matching TRBD1. CDR1 is LGHNA and CDR2 is YSLEER in the germline V gene. Trimming removed 1 base from V and 5 bases from J; junction bases left unmatched: 8. The CDR3 is 15 residues long. In nucleotides, the CDR3 is TGCGCCAGCAGCCAAGGACCAGGGGGATTCAACGAGCAGTACTTC. Amino acids: CASSQGPGGFNEQYF.

This chain joins TRBV7-2 and TRBJ1-6; the D gene is possibly TRBD1 (5 bases). The CDR3 covers 15 residues. Germline V gene lookup returns CDR1 SGHTA and CDR2 FQGNSA. V was trimmed by 1 base and J by 8 bases, leaving 12 bases between them. CDR3 sequence (DNA): TGTGCCAGCAGCTTAGAGGTAGGGGACTATTCACCCCTCCACTTT. Translated: CASSLEVGDYSPLHF.

The chain links TRBV5-4 to TRBJ1-4, with 7 bases aligning to TRBD1. The junction had 6 bases not matched to a gene; V was cut back by 4 bases and J by 6 bases. The CDR3 is made up of 14 amino acids. Germline CDR1 SGHNT, CDR2 YYREEE (reference sequence). CDR3 in DNA: TGTGCCAGCAGCGAACAGGGGCTGGATGAAAAACTGTTTTTT. The encoded protein is CASSEQGLDEKLFF.

V and J are TRBV27 and TRBJ2-1, with TRBD2 matching 12 bases. The CDR3 has 16 amino acids. Per the germline V gene, CDR1 is MNHEY and CDR2 is SMNVEV (reference sequence). The junction had 8 bases not matched to a gene; V was cut back by 3 bases and J by 8 bases. The CDR3, as DNA: TGTGCCAGCAGTTTGTGGCTAGCGGGAGGGCCGCATGAGCAGTTCTTC. Encoded protein: CASSLWLAGGPHEQFF.

The chain's CDR3 is CASSYSTPGQGVIQYF. The CDR3 coding sequence is TGTGCCAGCAGTTACTCCACTCCGGGACAGGGAGTCATTCAGTACTTC. The gene calls are TRBV6-5 and TRBJ2-4, with 9 positions matching TRBD1. The germline V gene encodes CDR1 MNHEY and CDR2 SVGAGI. The CDR3 is 16 amino acids. The ends lost 0 bases at V and 9 bases at J; junction bases unmatched: 9.

The rearrangement joins TRBV5-1 to TRBJ2-3, with 8 bases fitting TRBD1. The CDR3 covers 13 residues. The V and J ends lost 4 bases and 4 bases, in that order; junction bases with no gene match: 2. CDR1 is SGHRS, CDR2 YFSETQ, per germline. CDR3 amino acids: CASSKDRADTQYF. CDR3 in DNA: TGCGCCAGCAGCAAGGACAGGGCAGATACGCAGTATTTT.

CDR3 sequence reads: CASHPGQGRYEQYF. The DNA for the CDR3 is TGTGCCAGTCATCCGGGACAGGGGAGGTACGAGCAGTACTTC. The chain combines TRBV27 with TRBJ2-7; 10 bases fit TRBD1. The J segment lost 4 bases and the V segment lost 9 bases, leaving 9 bases of the junction unmatched. Germline CDR1 MNHEY, CDR2 SMNVEV (reference sequence). This CDR3 comprises 14 residues.

This clone appeared once. The rearrangement joins TRBV7-9 to TRBJ1-2, with D hard to call. This CDR3 is built from 14 residues. CDR1 is SEHNR and CDR2 is FQNEAQ in the germline V gene (reference sequence). The ends were cut back, 4 bases at V and 6 bases at J, with 15 bases in the middle. CDR3 residues: CASSSDGIGHGYTF. In DNA form, the CDR3 reads TGTGCCAGCAGCTCGGACGGGATAGGGCATGGCTACACCTTC.

V usage is TRBV6-4 and J usage is TRBJ2-1; maybe TRBD1 (5 bases). This CDR3 region has 14 residues. V was pared by 6 bases and J by 0 bases, with 9 bases between. Germline loops: CDR1 MRHNA, CDR2 SNTAGT. CDR3 sequence reads: CASSQGNSYNEQFF. The CDR3, as DNA: TGTGCCAGCAGCCAGGGTAACTCCTACAATGAGCAGTTCTTC.

V is TRBV27 and J is TRBJ2-7; D is unclear. The CDR3 runs to 16 residues. V gave up 6 bases and J gave up 3 bases, with 21 bases separating them. Germline lookup yields CDR1 MNHEY and CDR2 SMNVEV (reference sequence). In DNA form, the CDR3 reads TGTGCCAGCAGCCCTCAGTGGTGGCGGAACAACTACGAGCAGTACTTC. Amino acid sequence: CASSPQWWRNNYEQYF.

Details on this clone: The junction does not match germline at one end; this may be a read error. The CDR3 DNA follows: TGTGCTAGCAGTCACCAGGGGGCCACCGGGGAGCTGTTTTTT. Translating it yields CASSHQGATGELFF. This chain uses TRBV7-7 with TRBJ2-2; 8 positions agree with TRBD1. The germline gives CDR1 SSHAT, CDR2 FNYEAQ (reference sequence). The CDR3 length is 14 residues. Looking up the rest from reference TRBV7-7 and TRBJ2-2 gives the full variable domain: GAGVSQSPRYKVTKRGQDVTLRCDPISSHATLYWYQQALGQGPEFLTYFNYEAQPDKSGLPSDRFSAERPEGSISTLTIQRTEQRDSAMYRCASSHQGATGELFFGEGSRLTVL.

The rearrangement joins TRBV2 to TRBJ2-7; D gene uncertain. CDR3 size: 12 residues. V gave up 2 bases and J gave up 8 bases, with 10 bases separating them. Germline V gene data show CDR1 as SNHLY and CDR2 as FYNNEI. The CDR3 loop is CASSEFSYKQYF. The CDR3 DNA is TGTGCCAGCAGTGAATTCAGTTACAAGCAGTACTTC.

This rearrangement joins TRBV5-6 to TRBJ1-5; D unclear. V lost 3 bases and J lost 5, with 18 bases in between. This CDR3 is 16 amino acids long. Germline CDR1 reads SGHDT; CDR2 reads YYEEEE. CDR3 DNA sequence: TGTGCCAGCAGCTCTCGGAGCCCGCCGGTGGATCAGCCCCAGCATTTT. It encodes CASSSRSPPVDQPQHF.